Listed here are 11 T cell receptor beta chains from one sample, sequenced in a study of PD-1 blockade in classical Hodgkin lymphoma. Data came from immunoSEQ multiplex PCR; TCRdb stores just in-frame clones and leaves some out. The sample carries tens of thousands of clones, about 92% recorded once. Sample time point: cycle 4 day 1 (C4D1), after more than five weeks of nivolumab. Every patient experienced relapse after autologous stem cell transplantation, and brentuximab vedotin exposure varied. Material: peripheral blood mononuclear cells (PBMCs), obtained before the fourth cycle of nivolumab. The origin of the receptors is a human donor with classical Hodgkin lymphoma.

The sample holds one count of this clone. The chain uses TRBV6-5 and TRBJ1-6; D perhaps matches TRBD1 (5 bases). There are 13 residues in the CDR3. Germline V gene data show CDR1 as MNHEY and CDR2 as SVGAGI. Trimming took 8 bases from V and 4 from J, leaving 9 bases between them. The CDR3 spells CASFGGYNSPLHF. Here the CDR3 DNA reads TGTGCCAGCTTCGGGGGGTATAATTCACCCCTCCACTTT.

CDR3 DNA: TGTGCCAGCAGCTTAGTAACAGCACACGAGCAGTACTTC. Its translation: CASSLVTAHEQYF. This chain connects TRBV7-9 to TRBJ2-7; D remains unclear. The CDR3 spans 13 residues. Per germline, CDR1 SEHNR and CDR2 FQNEAQ (reference sequence). V dropped 1 base and J dropped 5 bases, with 9 bases sitting between them.

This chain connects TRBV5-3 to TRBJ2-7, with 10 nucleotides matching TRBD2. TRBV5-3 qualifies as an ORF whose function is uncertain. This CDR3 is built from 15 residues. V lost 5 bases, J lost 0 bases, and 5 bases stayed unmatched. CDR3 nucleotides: TGTGCCAGAAGAGGGACTAGCGAAAGCTCCTACGAGCAGTACTTC. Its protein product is CARRGTSESSYEQYF.

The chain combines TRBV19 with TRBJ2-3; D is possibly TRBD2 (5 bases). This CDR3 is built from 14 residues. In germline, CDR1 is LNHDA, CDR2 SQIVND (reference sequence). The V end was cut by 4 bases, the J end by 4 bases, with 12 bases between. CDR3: CASSSMFGADTQYF. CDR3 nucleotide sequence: TGTGCCAGTAGTAGTATGTTCGGGGCAGATACGCAGTATTTT. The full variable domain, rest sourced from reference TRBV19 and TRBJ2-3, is DGGITQSPKYLFRKEGQNVTLSCEQNLNHDAMYWYRQDPGQGLRLIYYSQIVNDFQKGDIAEGYSVSREKKESFPLTVTSAQKNPTAFYLCASSSMFGADTQYFGPGTRLTVL.

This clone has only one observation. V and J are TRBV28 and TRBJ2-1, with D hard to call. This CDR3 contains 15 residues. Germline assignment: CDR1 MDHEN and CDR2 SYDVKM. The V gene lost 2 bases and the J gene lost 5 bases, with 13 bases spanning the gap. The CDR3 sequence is CASSLRVRKHNEQFF. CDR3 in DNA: TGTGCCAGCAGTTTACGGGTTAGAAAGCACAATGAGCAGTTCTTC.

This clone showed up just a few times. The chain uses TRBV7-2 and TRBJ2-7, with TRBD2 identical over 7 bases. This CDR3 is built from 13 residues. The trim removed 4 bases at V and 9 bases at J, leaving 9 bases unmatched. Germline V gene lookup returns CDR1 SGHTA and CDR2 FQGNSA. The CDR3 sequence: CASSSSGGGRQYF. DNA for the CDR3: TGTGCCAGCAGCTCCTCTGGGGGGGGAAGGCAGTACTTC.

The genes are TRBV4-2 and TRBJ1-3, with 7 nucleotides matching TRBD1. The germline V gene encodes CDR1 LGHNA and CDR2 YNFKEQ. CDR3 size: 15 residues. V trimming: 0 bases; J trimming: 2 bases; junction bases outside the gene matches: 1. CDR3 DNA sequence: TGTGCCAGCAGCCAAGATACAGGGGCTGGAAACACCATATATTTT. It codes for CASSQDTGAGNTIYF.

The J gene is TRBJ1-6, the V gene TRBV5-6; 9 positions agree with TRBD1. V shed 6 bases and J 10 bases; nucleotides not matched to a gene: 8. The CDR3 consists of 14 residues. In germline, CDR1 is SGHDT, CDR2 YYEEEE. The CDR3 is CASNPGQGYSPLHF. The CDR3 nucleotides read TGTGCCAGCAACCCGGGACAGGGATACTCACCCCTCCACTTT.

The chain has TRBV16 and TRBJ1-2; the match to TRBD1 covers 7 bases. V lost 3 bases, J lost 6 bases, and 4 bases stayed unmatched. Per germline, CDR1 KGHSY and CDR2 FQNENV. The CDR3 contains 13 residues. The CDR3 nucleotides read TGTGCCAGCAGCCAGGGACAGTTTGATGGCTACACCTTC. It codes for CASSQGQFDGYTF.

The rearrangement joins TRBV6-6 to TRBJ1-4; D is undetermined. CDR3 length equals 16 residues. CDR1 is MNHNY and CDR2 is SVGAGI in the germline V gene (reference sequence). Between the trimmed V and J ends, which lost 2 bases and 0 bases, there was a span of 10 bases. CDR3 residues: CASSYPSAATNEKLFF. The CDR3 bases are TGTGCCAGCAGTTACCCTTCAGCTGCAACTAATGAAAAACTGTTTTTT.

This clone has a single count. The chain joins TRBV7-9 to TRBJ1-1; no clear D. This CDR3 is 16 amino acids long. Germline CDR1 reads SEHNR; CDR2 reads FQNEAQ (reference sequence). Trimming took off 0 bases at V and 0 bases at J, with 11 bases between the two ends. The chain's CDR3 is CASSLAPQIMNTEAFF. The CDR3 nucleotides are TGTGCCAGCAGCTTAGCGCCCCAGATCATGAACACTGAAGCTTTCTTT.